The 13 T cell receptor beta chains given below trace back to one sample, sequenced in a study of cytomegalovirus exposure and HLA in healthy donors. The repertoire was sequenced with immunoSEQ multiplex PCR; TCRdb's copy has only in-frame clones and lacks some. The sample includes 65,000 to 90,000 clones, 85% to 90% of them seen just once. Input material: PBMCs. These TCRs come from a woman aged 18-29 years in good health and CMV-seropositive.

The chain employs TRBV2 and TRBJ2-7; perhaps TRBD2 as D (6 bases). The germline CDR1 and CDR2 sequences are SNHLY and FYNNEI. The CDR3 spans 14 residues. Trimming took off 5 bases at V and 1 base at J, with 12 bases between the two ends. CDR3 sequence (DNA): TGTGCCAGCAGTAAACCGGGACTTTCCTACGAGCAGTACTTC. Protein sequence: CASSKPGLSYEQYF.

The CDR3 nucleotides read TGTGCCAGCAGCAACAGGGGGCGCGGCTATGGCTACACCTTC. Protein product: CASSNRGRGYGYTF. The chain links TRBV5-4 to TRBJ1-2, with 9 nucleotides matching TRBD1. After removal of 4 bases from V and 4 bases from J, the junction contained 5 bases not matched to a gene. This CDR3 is 14 amino acids long. Germline V CDR1 and CDR2: SGHNT, YYREEE (reference sequence).

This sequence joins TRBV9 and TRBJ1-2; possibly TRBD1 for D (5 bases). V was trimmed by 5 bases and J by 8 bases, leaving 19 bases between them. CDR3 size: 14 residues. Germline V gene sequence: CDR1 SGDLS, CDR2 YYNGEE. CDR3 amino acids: CASRGPQGSRGYTF. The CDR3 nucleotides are TGTGCCAGCAGAGGACCCCAGGGAAGTCGGGGCTACACCTTC.

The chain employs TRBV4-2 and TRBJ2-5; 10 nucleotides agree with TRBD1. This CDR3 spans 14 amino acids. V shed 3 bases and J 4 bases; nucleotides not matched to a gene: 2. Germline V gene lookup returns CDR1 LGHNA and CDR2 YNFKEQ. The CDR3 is CASSQGQGRETQYF. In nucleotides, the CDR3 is TGTGCCAGCAGCCAGGGACAGGGGCGAGAGACCCAGTACTTC.

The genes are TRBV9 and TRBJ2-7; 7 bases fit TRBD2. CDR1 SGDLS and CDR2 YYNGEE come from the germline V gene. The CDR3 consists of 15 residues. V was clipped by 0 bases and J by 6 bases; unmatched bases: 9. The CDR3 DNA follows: TGTGCCAGCAGCGTAGGGGCGGGAGAGCTAAGCGAGCAGTACTTC. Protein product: CASSVGAGELSEQYF.

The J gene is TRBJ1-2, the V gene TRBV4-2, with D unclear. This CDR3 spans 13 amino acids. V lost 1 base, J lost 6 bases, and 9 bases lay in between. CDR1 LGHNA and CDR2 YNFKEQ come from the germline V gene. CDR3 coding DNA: TGTGCCAGCAGCCAAGGGCTCGCGGATGGCTACACCTTC. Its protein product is CASSQGLADGYTF.

This CDR3 reads CAWNTGTGSYEQYF. CDR3 nucleotide sequence: TGTGCCTGGAATACCGGGACAGGGTCCTACGAGCAGTACTTC. The genes are TRBV30 and TRBJ2-7; 9 bases map to TRBD1. Germline trimming cut 4 bases from V and 1 base from J; bases unmatched to any gene: 5. The CDR3 totals 14 residues. Germline V gene lookup returns CDR1 GTSNPN and CDR2 SVGIG (reference sequence).

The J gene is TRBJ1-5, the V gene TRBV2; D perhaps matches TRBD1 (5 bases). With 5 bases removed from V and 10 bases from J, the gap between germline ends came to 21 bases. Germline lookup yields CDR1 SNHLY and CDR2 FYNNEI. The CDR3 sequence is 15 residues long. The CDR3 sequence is CASSSHGTPGGPQHF. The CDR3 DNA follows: TGTGCCAGCAGTAGCCACGGGACCCCCGGGGGACCCCAGCATTTT.

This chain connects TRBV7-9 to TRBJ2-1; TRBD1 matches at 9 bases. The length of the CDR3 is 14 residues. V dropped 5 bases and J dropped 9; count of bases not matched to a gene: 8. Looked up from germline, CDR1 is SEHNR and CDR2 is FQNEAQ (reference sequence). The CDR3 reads CASSLDRGWGEQFF. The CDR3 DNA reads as TGTGCCAGCAGCCTCGACAGGGGGTGGGGTGAGCAGTTCTTC.

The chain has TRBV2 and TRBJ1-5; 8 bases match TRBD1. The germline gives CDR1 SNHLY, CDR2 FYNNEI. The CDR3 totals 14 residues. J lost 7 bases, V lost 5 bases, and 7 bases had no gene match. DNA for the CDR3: TGTGCCAGCAGTTCGACAGGGGCCCAACAGCCCCAGCATTTT. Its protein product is CASSSTGAQQPQHF.

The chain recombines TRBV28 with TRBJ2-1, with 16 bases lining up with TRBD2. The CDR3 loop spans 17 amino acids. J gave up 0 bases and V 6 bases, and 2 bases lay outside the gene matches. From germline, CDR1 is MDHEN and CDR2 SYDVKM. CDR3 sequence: CASRGTSGRASYNEQFF. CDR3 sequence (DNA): TGTGCCAGCAGAGGGACTAGCGGGAGGGCCTCCTACAATGAGCAGTTCTTC.

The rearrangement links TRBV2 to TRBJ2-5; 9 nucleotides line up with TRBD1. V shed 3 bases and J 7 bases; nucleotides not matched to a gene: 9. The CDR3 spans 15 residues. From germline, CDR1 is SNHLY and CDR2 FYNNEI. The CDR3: CASSERDREVGTQYF. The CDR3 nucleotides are TGTGCCAGCAGTGAGCGGGACAGGGAGGTGGGGACCCAGTACTTC.

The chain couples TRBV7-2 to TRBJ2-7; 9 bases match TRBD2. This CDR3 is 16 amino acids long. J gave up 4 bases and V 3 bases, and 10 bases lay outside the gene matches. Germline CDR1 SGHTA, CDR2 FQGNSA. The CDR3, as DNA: TGTGCCAGCAGCTTGGGGGGTAGCGGGAGAGGGTACGAGCAGTACTTC. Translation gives CASSLGGSGRGYEQYF. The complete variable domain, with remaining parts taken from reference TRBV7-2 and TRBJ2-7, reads GAGVSQSPSNKVTEKGKDVELRCDPISGHTALYWYRQSLGQGLEFLIYFQGNSAPDKSGLPSDRFSAERTGGSVSTLTIQRTQQEDSAVYLCASSLGGSGRGYEQYFGPGTRLTVT.